The clone carrying this TCR beta chain was seen repeatedly, ten times or more. This sample is part of a study of CD8 T cells in ankylosing spondylitis. In making TCR beta libraries, quantitative 5'-RACE with molecular barcodes was used. TCRdb fed the 5' RACE reads into MiXCR, producing one record per CDR3 protein. The sample lists 30,000 to 45,000 distinct CDR3 sequences, about 6% occurring once. Sequencing was performed on blood, either unsorted or a sorted T cell fraction (not recorded which). This TCR derives from a male donor with ankylosing spondylitis or in good health (not recorded which).

The CDR3 coding sequence is TGCGCCAGCAGCTTGTTCTTTCCTGGAGTGGGTACTGAAGCTTTCTTT. Translation gives CASSLFFPGVGTEAFF. The chain carries TRBV5-1 and TRBJ1-1; D not certain. CDR3 length: 16 residues. Germline V gene data show CDR1 as SGHRS and CDR2 as YFSETQ. V was pared by 1 base and J by 5 bases, with 18 bases between.